These T cell receptor beta chains were read from a single sample in a study of T cells in Graves' hyperthyroidism and ophthalmopathy. TCRdb processed the multiplex PCR reads anew with MiXCR; each CDR3 protein has one entry. The table has about 480,000 distinct CDR3 sequences, around 15% seen once; the top ten hold around a sixth. Sample: blood. These receptors all come from a woman younger than 35 with Graves' hyperthyroidism. The CDR3 runs from the conserved cysteine through the conserved F or W. The order of the fields is J gene, clone size, D gene, V gene, CDR3 protein, CDR3 DNA. A D gene is named only where the DNA matches it firmly. Clone size is not always given. Where it is, it says once, few, many or a class for expanded clones.

>TRBJ2-1|-|-|TRBV20-1
CSAHTTVPGHNEQFF
TGCAGTGCTCATACTACGGTCCCGGGTCACAATGAGCAGTTCTTC
>TRBJ1-2|many|TRBD1|TRBV4-2
CASSGRTGKNGYTF
TGTGCCAGCAGCGGCCGGACAGGGAAGAATGGCTACACCTTC
>TRBJ2-1|many|TRBD2|TRBV28
CASSLVGRAGGLNEQFF
TGTGCCAGCAGTTTAGTCGGGCGAGCGGGAGGGCTGAATGAGCAGTTCTTC
>TRBJ1-5|few|-|TRBV15
CATSRTRQPQHF
TGTGCCACCAGCAGAACCCGCCAGCCCCAGCATTTT
>TRBJ2-1|many|-|TRBV12-3/TRBV12-4
CASGRTDEQFF
TGTGCCAGCGGGAGGACCGATGAGCAGTTCTTC
>TRBJ1-1|many|-|TRBV20-1
CSARGQVNTEAFF
TGCAGTGCTCGTGGGCAGGTGAACACTGAAGCTTTCTTT
>TRBJ1-2|many|TRBD1|TRBV5-5
CASSPPGLDRGRGYTF
TGTGCCAGCAGCCCACCCGGCCTGGACAGGGGGAGAGGCTACACCTTC
>TRBJ1-2|-|-|TRBV7-9
CASSFSPLRFDFSGYTF
TGTGCCAGCAGCTTTAGTCCGCTTCGATTCGATTTCTCCGGCTACACCTTC
>TRBJ2-1|-|TRBD2|TRBV6-1
CASSENPTSGRYNEQFF
TGTGCCAGCAGTGAAAACCCGACTAGCGGGAGGTACAATGAGCAGTTCTTC
>TRBJ1-5|-|-|TRBV28
CASSPLAGRSQPQHF
TGTGCCAGCAGTCCCTTGGCAGGGCGAAGTCAGCCCCAGCATTTT
>TRBJ2-7|many|TRBD2|TRBV12-3/TRBV12-4
CASSFGLGQRELYEQYF
TGTGCCAGCAGTTTTGGGTTGGGGCAGCGGGAGCTCTACGAGCAGTACTTC